Presented here are 10 T cell receptor beta chains from one specimen sequenced in a study of cytomegalovirus exposure and HLA in healthy donors. PCR primers comprised 60 Vbeta and 13 Jbeta primers. Sequencing used immunoSEQ multiplex PCR; TCRdb keeps in-frame clones, though not all of them. Among about 110,000 clones listed, around 80% were seen once. Specimen: PBMCs. Receptors originate from a female donor in good health and CMV-seropositive.

The chain has TRBV10-1 and TRBJ2-7; D is perhaps TRBD2 (7 bases). The germline CDR1 and CDR2 sequences are WNHNN and SYGVQD (reference sequence). The V end was cut by 5 bases, the J end by 7 bases, with 18 bases between. This CDR3 region has 14 residues. The CDR3 DNA reads as TGCGCCAGCAGTAGCGGGACAAGGCTTGAAGAGCAGTACTTC. Protein product: CASSSGTRLEEQYF.

The chain uses TRBV4-1 and TRBJ2-7; 7 nucleotides match TRBD2. The CDR3 contains 16 residues. Per the germline V gene, CDR1 is MGHRA and CDR2 is YSYEKL. Germline trimming cut 4 bases from V and 3 bases from J; bases unmatched to any gene: 12. CDR3: CASSRSSASGRYEQYF. The CDR3 DNA sequence: TGCGCCAGCAGCCGCTCTTCGGCTAGCGGACGCTACGAGCAGTACTTC.

This sequence joins TRBV28 and TRBJ1-2; D ambiguous. Between the trimmed V and J ends, which lost 4 bases and 12 bases, there was a span of 12 bases. From germline, CDR1 is MDHEN and CDR2 SYDVKM. The CDR3 length is 11 residues. The CDR3 region has the DNA TGTGCCAGCAGTTACGACCGACACCACACCTTC. It codes for CASSYDRHHTF.

This chain connects TRBV20-1 to TRBJ2-3, with TRBD2 as a possible D gene (6 bases). The CDR3 consists of 11 residues. CDR1 is DFQATT and CDR2 is SNEGSKA in the germline V gene (reference sequence). Trimming cost V 5 bases and J 6 bases, with 9 bases left between them. Here the CDR3 DNA reads TGCAGTGCTTCTAGCGAGGATACGCAGTATTTT. Protein: CSASSEDTQYF.

The V gene is TRBV6-5, the J gene TRBJ2-2; D is perhaps TRBD1 (6 bases). The CDR3 has 15 amino acids. Germline CDR1 reads MNHEY; CDR2 reads SVGAGI. The germline V and J ends were trimmed by 6 bases and 4 bases, with 15 bases remaining between them. CDR3 nucleotides: TGTGCCAGCAGCCCAAACAGGGTCAGCACCGGGGAGCTGTTTTTT. It codes for CASSPNRVSTGELFF.

The genes are TRBV19 and TRBJ2-1; 8 bases align to TRBD2. The trim removed 5 bases at V and 5 bases at J, leaving 11 bases unmatched. CDR3 length: 16 residues. In germline, CDR1 is LNHDA, CDR2 SQIVND (reference sequence). The CDR3 nucleotides read TGTGCCAGTAGTCCATTAACGGGGGGGCCCCACAATGAGCAGTTCTTC. Translated, it gives CASSPLTGGPHNEQFF.

V is TRBV5-1 and J is TRBJ2-2; 7 bases map to TRBD1. Germline trimming cut 0 bases from V and 3 bases from J; bases unmatched to any gene: 5. This CDR3 has 16 residues. The germline V gene encodes CDR1 SGHRS and CDR2 YFSETQ. The CDR3 is CASSLGPQGDTGELFF. The CDR3 DNA reads as TGCGCCAGCAGCTTGGGCCCCCAGGGGGACACCGGGGAGCTGTTTTTT.

The chain uses TRBV30 and TRBJ1-2; 7 nucleotides match TRBD1. The V and J ends lost 6 bases and 1 base, in that order; junction bases with no gene match: 8. The germline V gene encodes CDR1 GTSNPN and CDR2 SVGIG (reference sequence). This CDR3 is built from 14 residues. CDR3 residues: CACKTQGVNYGYTF. In DNA, the CDR3 is TGTGCCTGCAAAACTCAGGGGGTTAACTATGGCTACACCTTC.

This chain links TRBV13 with TRBJ2-5, with 7 bases that match TRBD2. The V gene's germline CDR1 is PRHDT and CDR2 FYEKMQ (reference sequence). V lost 0 bases and J lost 3; bases outside the gene matches: 7. CDR3 length: 16 residues. CDR3 amino acids: CASSLGGSGAKETQYF. CDR3 DNA: TGTGCCAGCAGCTTAGGGGGGAGCGGGGCGAAAGAGACCCAGTACTTC.

This chain links TRBV18 with TRBJ1-4; D is uncertain. Germline V gene lookup returns CDR1 KGHSH and CDR2 LQKENI. The V gene lost 4 bases and the J gene lost 2 bases, with 5 bases spanning the gap. CDR3 size: 13 residues. In nucleotides, the CDR3 is TGTGCCAGCTCACGAGCGACTAATGAAAAACTGTTTTTT. It specifies CASSRATNEKLFF.